Each of the 29 T cell receptor beta chains below was sequenced from the same sample in a study of T-cell memory formation after mild COVID-19. In TCRdb, the 5' RACE reads were re-called with MiXCR into one record per CDR3 protein. The sample consists of some 300,000 distinct CDR3 sequences, under 25% of them appearing once. Sequencing was performed on PBMCs or a T cell subset sorted from them (not recorded which). The receptors derive from a man aged 18 to 29 who had mild COVID-19 (a few samples of this study predate the infection). Cell type and time point are not known.

The genes are TRBV3-1 and TRBJ1-3; D is undetermined. V was trimmed by 3 bases and J by 4 bases, leaving 7 bases between them. Germline V gives CDR1 LGHDT, CDR2 YNNKEL (reference sequence). This CDR3 contains 13 residues. The CDR3 loop reads CASSQLYGNTIYF. The CDR3 nucleotides are TGTGCCAGCAGCCAGTTGTACGGAAACACCATATATTTT.

This clonotype was recorded a few times. The CDR3: CASSLPSGRPPVDEQFF. The DNA of the CDR3 is TGTGCCAGCAGCTTACCCTCCGGCAGGCCCCCCGTCGATGAGCAGTTCTTC. The chain combines TRBV7-2 with TRBJ2-1; no definite D call. This CDR3 is built from 17 residues. Germline V gene lookup returns CDR1 SGHTA and CDR2 FQGNSA. Between the trimmed V and J ends, which lost 2 bases and 8 bases, there was a span of 22 bases.

The CDR3 loop reads CASRLQGAGSTDTQYF. CDR3 nucleotide sequence: TGCGCCAGCAGACTCCAAGGAGCGGGAAGCACAGATACGCAGTATTTT. The rearrangement joins TRBV5-1 to TRBJ2-3; 7 positions match TRBD2. The J segment lost 0 bases and the V segment lost 5 bases, leaving 9 bases of the junction unmatched. CDR1 and CDR2 (germline): SGHRS, YFSETQ. CDR3 size: 16 residues.

The chain uses TRBV5-4 and TRBJ2-1; 9 nucleotides align to TRBD1. From germline, CDR1 is SGHNT and CDR2 YYREEE (reference sequence). The CDR3 totals 18 residues. V gave up 5 bases and J gave up 0 bases; unmatched junction bases: 12. The CDR3 spells CASSEWDRATYSYNEQFF. CDR3 nucleotides: TGTGCCAGCAGTGAGTGGGACAGGGCCACCTACTCCTACAATGAGCAGTTCTTC.

A few counts support this clonotype. The CDR3 DNA follows: TGTGCCAGCAGGCCCGGTACGGGACAGGGGTCAGATACGCAGTATTTT. Translated, it gives CASRPGTGQGSDTQYF. This chain links TRBV7-9 with TRBJ2-3; TRBD1 matches 10 bases. The CDR3 sequence is 16 residues long. CDR1 is SEHNR, CDR2 FQNEAQ, per germline (reference sequence). V gave up 6 bases and J gave up 4 bases; unmatched junction bases: 10.

A few counts support this clonotype. This chain links TRBV15 with TRBJ1-4; the D is unclear. The germline gives CDR1 LNHNV, CDR2 YYDKDF (reference sequence). V was cut by 1 base and J by 6 bases, with 9 bases left in between. The CDR3 is 14 residues long. The CDR3 DNA sequence: TGTGCCACCAGCAGAGCGGGGTCGGATGAAAAACTGTTTTTT. Amino acid sequence: CATSRAGSDEKLFF. The variable domain in full, completed from reference TRBV15 and TRBJ1-4, reads DAMVIQNPRYQVTQFGKPVTLSCSQTLNHNVMYWYQQKSSQAPKLLFHYYDKDFNNEADTPDNFQSRRPNTSFCFLDIRSPGLGDTAMYLCATSRAGSDEKLFFGSGTQLSVL.

The CDR3 reads CASSPQRTKNTGELFF. The CDR3 bases are TGTGCCAGCTCACCCCAGCGGACAAAGAACACCGGGGAGCTGTTTTTT. This sequence joins TRBV18 and TRBJ2-2; the D gene could be TRBD1 or TRBD2 (5 bases each). CDR1 and CDR2 from the germline V gene are KGHSH and LQKENI. The CDR3 is 16 residues long. Trimming removed 3 bases from V and 1 base from J, with 12 bases in between.

There are a few counts of this clonotype. This rearrangement joins TRBV29-1 to TRBJ2-7; TRBD1 agrees at 9 bases. This CDR3 spans 14 amino acids. The germline V gene encodes CDR1 SQVTM and CDR2 ANQGSEA. The V and J ends lost 0 bases and 4 bases, in that order; junction bases with no gene match: 4. The CDR3 region has the DNA TGCAGCGTTGAAGATCCCGGACAGGGGTACGAGCAGTACTTC. Translated, it gives CSVEDPGQGYEQYF.

The chain links TRBV28 to TRBJ2-3, with 9 bases lining up with TRBD1. This CDR3 is built from 17 residues. The V segment lost 4 bases and the J segment 1 base; nucleotides outside the gene matches: 9. CDR1 and CDR2 (germline): MDHEN, SYDVKM. The CDR3 nucleotides read TGTGCCAGCAGTTCTTCCTCCGGGACAGGGCGCACAGATACGCAGTATTTT. Translation gives CASSSSSGTGRTDTQYF.

The gene calls are TRBV10-3 and TRBJ2-7, with 9 bases lining up with TRBD1. This CDR3 has 15 amino acids. V lost 0 bases and J lost 7; bases outside the gene matches: 7. Germline V CDR1 and CDR2: ENHRY, SYGVKD. CDR3 loop: CAISESQGAGKEQYF. The CDR3 region has the DNA TGTGCCATCAGTGAGTCACAGGGGGCAGGGAAGGAGCAGTACTTC.

The genes are TRBV7-2 and TRBJ1-1; TRBD1 is a possible D gene (5 bases). Germline V gives CDR1 SGHTA, CDR2 FQGNSA. The CDR3 sequence is 14 residues long. V was clipped by 4 bases and J by 3 bases, with 12 bases between them. Here the CDR3 reads CASSSLPGDTEAFF. The CDR3 DNA reads TGTGCCAGCAGCTCCCTGCCGGGGGACACTGAAGCTTTCTTT.

In regard to this clonotype: A clone one base away is much larger, so this may be a read error. The V gene is TRBV5-1, the J gene TRBJ1-2; D gene uncertain. Trimming left V 0 bases short and J 4 bases short, with 13 bases between. Germline assignment: CDR1 SGHRS and CDR2 YFSETQ. The CDR3 sequence is 15 residues long. In DNA form, the CDR3 reads TGCGCCAGCAGCTTGGCCGCCGGCTGGGGCTATGGCTACACCTTC. It specifies CASSLAAGWGYGYTF.

The chain carries TRBV7-2 and TRBJ1-2, with TRBD1 as a possible D gene (5 bases). The CDR3 is 16 residues long. Germline lookup yields CDR1 SGHTA and CDR2 FQGNSA. The germline V and J ends were trimmed by 1 base and 8 bases, with 20 bases remaining between them. CDR3 bases: TGTGCCAGCAGCTTAGACGAGACGGGGGGAGCCGAAGGCTACACCTTC. Translated, it gives CASSLDETGGAEGYTF.

A few counts support this clonotype. The chain links TRBV5-1 to TRBJ2-7; 7 nucleotides agree with TRBD1. V trimming: 2 bases; J trimming: 0 bases; junction bases outside the gene matches: 2. In germline, CDR1 is SGHRS, CDR2 YFSETQ. This CDR3 has 14 amino acids. This CDR3 is CASSFPGGSYEQYF. In DNA, the CDR3 is TGCGCCAGCAGCTTTCCAGGGGGCTCCTACGAGCAGTACTTC. Using reference TRBV5-1 and TRBJ2-7 for the parts outside the CDR3, the full variable domain is KAGVTQTPRYLIKTRGQQVTLSCSPISGHRSVSWYQQTPGQGLQFLFEYFSETQRNKGNFPGRFSGRQFSNSRSEMNVSTLELGDSALYLCASSFPGGSYEQYFGPGTRLTVT.

The V call is TRBV11-2, the J call TRBJ2-1; the D gene could be TRBD1 or TRBD2 (6 bases each). This CDR3 spans 13 amino acids. Germline CDR1 reads SGHAT; CDR2 reads FQNNGV. V lost 1 base to trimming and J lost 8 bases, with 9 bases between them. The DNA of the CDR3 is TGTGCCAGCAGCTTAGGGGGGGCATATGAGCAGTTCTTC. Its protein product is CASSLGGAYEQFF.

This clonotype has more than one count but fewer than ten. The chain employs TRBV20-1 and TRBJ2-2, with 10 bases identical to TRBD2. V shed 1 base and J 6 bases; nucleotides not matched to a gene: 2. The CDR3 sequence is 14 residues long. The germline V gene has CDR1 DFQATT and CDR2 SNEGSKA (reference sequence). This CDR3 reads CSARVGTSAGELFF. The CDR3 DNA follows: TGCAGTGCTAGAGTTGGGACTAGCGCCGGGGAGCTGTTTTTT.

The V gene is TRBV4-1, the J gene TRBJ2-3; D is undetermined. This CDR3 spans 16 amino acids. V was clipped by 0 bases and J by 0 bases, with 10 bases between them. CDR1 is MGHRA and CDR2 is YSYEKL in the germline V gene. The CDR3 is CASSQDQMGSTDTQYF. CDR3 DNA sequence: TGCGCCAGCAGCCAAGATCAGATGGGAAGCACAGATACGCAGTATTTT.

This clonotype showed up just a few times. V is TRBV3-1 and J is TRBJ2-5, with 7 bases identical to TRBD1. Germline V gene lookup returns CDR1 LGHDT and CDR2 YNNKEL (reference sequence). The length of the CDR3 is 16 residues. The trim removed 1 base at V and 1 base at J, leaving 6 bases unmatched. The CDR3 nucleotides are TGTGCCAGCAGCCAAGGCCCTGGGACAGTCCAAGAGACCCAGTACTTC. Translated, it gives CASSQGPGTVQETQYF.

The gene calls are TRBV4-1 and TRBJ2-2, with D possibly TRBD2 on 7 matching bases. V was cut by 1 base and J by 3 bases, with 15 bases left in between. This CDR3 is 17 amino acids long. Looked up from germline, CDR1 is MGHRA and CDR2 is YSYEKL. The CDR3 loop reads CASSQGLRGPYTGELFF. CDR3 coding DNA: TGCGCCAGCAGCCAAGGGTTGCGGGGGCCATACACCGGGGAGCTGTTTTTT.

The rearrangement uses TRBV2 and TRBJ1-1, with TRBD1 as a possible D gene (5 bases). CDR3 length: 13 residues. Trimming took 6 bases from V and 2 from J, leaving 10 bases between them. Germline V lookup: CDR1 SNHLY, CDR2 FYNNEI. The DNA of the CDR3 is TGTGCCAGCAGGTCACAGGAAAACACTGAAGCTTTCTTT. Protein: CASRSQENTEAFF. Variable domain in full (rest from reference TRBV2 and TRBJ1-1): EPEVTQTPSHQVTQMGQEVILRCVPISNHLYFYWYRQILGQKVEFLVSFYNNEISEKSEIFDDQFSVERPDGSNFTLKIRSTKLEDSAMYFCASRSQENTEAFFGQGTRLTVV.

V gene TRBV6-5 combines with J gene TRBJ1-4; D is undetermined. Germline CDR1 is MNHEY and CDR2 is SVGAGI. This CDR3 comprises 13 residues. Trimming took 8 bases from V and 5 from J, leaving 12 bases between them. CDR3 sequence: CASGLQPNEKLFF. CDR3 in DNA: TGTGCCAGCGGTTTACAGCCGAATGAAAAACTGTTTTTT.

The chain has TRBV20-1 and TRBJ2-1; 7 positions match TRBD2. The J segment lost 0 bases and the V segment lost 3 bases, leaving 5 bases of the junction unmatched. CDR3 length: 15 amino acids. Germline loops: CDR1 DFQATT, CDR2 SNEGSKA (reference sequence). The CDR3 coding sequence is TGCAGTGCTAGGTGGGGGGGGAGCTCCTACAATGAGCAGTTCTTC. It translates to CSARWGGSSYNEQFF.

This clonotype came up a few times. V and J are TRBV20-1 and TRBJ1-2, with unresolved D. This CDR3 has 12 amino acids. Trimming took 2 bases from V and 3 from J, leaving 7 bases between them. Germline V CDR1 and CDR2: DFQATT, SNEGSKA (reference sequence). CDR3 residues: CSARNGDYGYTF. CDR3 nucleotides: TGCAGTGCTAGAAACGGGGACTATGGCTACACCTTC.

CDR3 sequence reads: CASTPFWGVSTDTQYF. CDR3 DNA: TGTGCCAGCACCCCTTTTTGGGGGGTGAGCACAGATACGCAGTATTTT. The chain carries TRBV7-2 and TRBJ2-3, with D perhaps TRBD2 (6 bases). The CDR3 sequence is 16 residues long. The germline CDR1 and CDR2 sequences are SGHTA and FQGNSA. V was shortened by 7 bases and J by 0 bases, with 17 bases between the two germline ends.

This clonotype was counted many times. The chain combines TRBV7-2 with TRBJ1-5; D perhaps matches TRBD1 (5 bases). Per the germline V gene, CDR1 is SGHTA and CDR2 is FQGNSA. CDR3 length: 17 residues. Trimming stripped 1 base from V and 0 bases from J, with 13 bases between. CDR3: CASSLGQGAGSNQPQHF. CDR3 DNA: TGTGCCAGCAGCTTAGGTCAGGGCGCTGGTAGCAATCAGCCCCAGCATTTT.

This rearrangement joins TRBV4-1 to TRBJ1-1; D may be TRBD1 (5 bases). The CDR3 loop spans 13 amino acids. CDR1 and CDR2 (germline): MGHRA, YSYEKL. V was pared by 4 bases and J by 11 bases, with 17 bases between. CDR3 DNA: TGCGCCAGCAGCCCCAATGCTCGGGGGGATGCTTTCTTT. It translates to CASSPNARGDAFF.

At least ten counts were recorded for this clonotype. This chain uses TRBV7-2 with TRBJ1-5; D gene ambiguous. V was pared by 0 bases and J by 4 bases, with 16 bases between. The CDR3 extends over 17 amino acids. Germline assignment: CDR1 SGHTA and CDR2 FQGNSA. The DNA for the CDR3 is TGTGCCAGCAGCTTAGCGTATAGGACGGGTGGAAATCAGCCCCAGCATTTT. Translating it yields CASSLAYRTGGNQPQHF.

This chain joins TRBV5-6 and TRBJ1-2; 8 nucleotides agree with TRBD1. The CDR3 sequence is 15 residues long. The J segment lost 5 bases and the V segment lost 3 bases, leaving 9 bases of the junction unmatched. Germline V gene data show CDR1 as SGHDT and CDR2 as YYEEEE. The CDR3 protein is CASSSPWTGRYGYTF. The CDR3 bases are TGTGCCAGCAGCTCCCCCTGGACAGGGCGATATGGCTACACCTTC.

This clonotype was detected only a few times. V and J are TRBV6-5 and TRBJ1-4, with unresolved D. The CDR3 runs 17 residues. V lost 4 bases and J lost 0, with 15 bases in between. Germline V gene sequence: CDR1 MNHEY, CDR2 SVGAGI. The CDR3 nucleotides are TGTGCCAGCAGTTCCCGCTGGACCGTTGCAACTAATGAAAAACTGTTTTTT. Protein sequence: CASSSRWTVATNEKLFF.